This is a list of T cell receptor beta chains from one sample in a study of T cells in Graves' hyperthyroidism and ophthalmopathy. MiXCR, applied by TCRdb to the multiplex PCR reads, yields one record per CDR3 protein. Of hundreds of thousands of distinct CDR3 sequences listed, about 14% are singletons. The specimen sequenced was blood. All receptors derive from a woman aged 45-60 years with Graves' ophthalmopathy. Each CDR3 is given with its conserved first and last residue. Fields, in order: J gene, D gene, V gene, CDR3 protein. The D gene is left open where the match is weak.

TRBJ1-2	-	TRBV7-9	CASSLVLGETYGYTF
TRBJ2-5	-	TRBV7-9	CASIKTGRETQYF
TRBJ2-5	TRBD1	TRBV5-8	CASSSRDRPQETQYF
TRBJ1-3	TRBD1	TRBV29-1	CSVDRGLSGNTIYF
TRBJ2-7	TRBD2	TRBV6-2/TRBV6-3	CASSTRTSGRAIRFYEQYF
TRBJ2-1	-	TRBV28	CASTGRWNEQFF
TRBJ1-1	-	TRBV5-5	CASSSPLWGNMNTEAFF
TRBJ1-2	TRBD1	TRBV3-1	CASSQEIGAGGRDGYTF
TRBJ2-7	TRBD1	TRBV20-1	CSARGDRNEQYF
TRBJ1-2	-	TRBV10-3	CAISSGGYGYTF
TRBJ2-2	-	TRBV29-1	CSVVGQNTGELFF
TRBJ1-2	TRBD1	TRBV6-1	CASSWDRGHYGYTF
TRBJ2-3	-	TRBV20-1	CSARAPGDLTDTQYF
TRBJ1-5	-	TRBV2	CASTFHYQPQHF
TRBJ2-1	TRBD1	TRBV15	CATSSYPGQGALGQFF
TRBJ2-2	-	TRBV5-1	CASSLAGGSGLPRVTGELFF
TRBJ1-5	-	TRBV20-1	CSARGGGLQPQHF
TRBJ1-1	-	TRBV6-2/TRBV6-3	CASSIKILNTEAFF
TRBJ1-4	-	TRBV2	CASRDATNEKLFF
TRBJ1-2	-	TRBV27	CASSPNRGYYGYTF
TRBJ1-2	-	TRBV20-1	CSARVGGLGYGYTF